These 6 T cell receptor beta chains were sequenced from one sample in a study of blood T cells in healthy people across ages. Then a second PCR, running roughly 7 to 11 cycles, was carried out with a sample-barcoded 5' primer and a J-beta primer mix. Each CDR3 protein is one row after TCRdb ran MiXCR on the 5' RACE reads. The data show 650,000 to 900,000 distinct CDR3 sequences, around 62% seen once. Sequencing input: blood. All receptors derive from a young man in good health.

J is TRBJ1-2 and V is TRBV11-2, with D possibly TRBD1 on 6 matching bases. The CDR3 is made up of 16 amino acids. V lost 7 bases, J lost 7 bases, and 25 bases lay in between. The V gene's germline CDR1 is SGHAT and CDR2 FQNNGV. CDR3 sequence (DNA): TGTGCCAGCAACCCACTTCTGAACAGGGACGCTTCTGGCTACACCTTC. Translation gives CASNPLLNRDASGYTF.

The J gene is TRBJ2-4, the V gene TRBV28, with D possibly being TRBD1 (5 bases). Trimming took off 5 bases at V and 0 bases at J, with 11 bases between the two ends. The CDR3 has 15 residues. Germline V gene lookup returns CDR1 MDHEN and CDR2 SYDVKM. The CDR3 is CASSPRQLAKNIQYF. The CDR3 DNA sequence: TGTGCCAGCAGTCCCCGACAGTTAGCCAAAAACATTCAGTACTTC.

This chain connects TRBV7-7 to TRBJ2-6; 9 bases are a match to TRBD1. This CDR3 region has 17 residues. The trim removed 7 bases at V and 3 bases at J, leaving 10 bases unmatched. CDR1 and CDR2 from the germline V gene are SSHAT and FNYEAQ (reference sequence). CDR3 DNA: TGTGCCAGCACTCCGGGACAGGGAAGAGATGGGGCCAACGTCCTGACTTTC. This sequence encodes CASTPGQGRDGANVLTF.

In its sample, this clonotype was seen a few times. The V and J genes are TRBV12-3 or TRBV12-4 and TRBJ2-7; the match to TRBD2 covers 12 bases. This CDR3 is 13 amino acids long. With V trimmed by 6 bases and J by 6 bases, 3 bases remained unmatched. The CDR3 protein is CASSQLAGGEQYF. In DNA form, the CDR3 reads TGTGCCAGCAGCCAACTAGCGGGGGGCGAGCAGTACTTC.

V and J are TRBV9 and TRBJ2-3; a possible D gene is TRBD2 (7 bases). V lost 7 bases, J lost 2 bases, and 14 bases lay in between. The CDR3 totals 14 residues. Germline V gives CDR1 SGDLS, CDR2 YYNGEE. The CDR3 sequence: CASARGGFTDTQYF. The CDR3, as DNA: TGTGCCAGCGCCCGCGGGGGCTTCACAGATACGCAGTATTTT.

This clonotype was counted a few times. The chain couples TRBV7-2 to TRBJ2-1; 10 bases are a match to TRBD1. CDR3 size: 15 residues. Germline V gene lookup returns CDR1 SGHTA and CDR2 FQGNSA. The V and J ends lost 5 bases and 4 bases, in that order; junction bases with no gene match: 5. The CDR3 sequence is CASSKRDRGYNEQFF. CDR3 in DNA: TGTGCCAGCAGCAAGAGGGACAGGGGTTACAATGAGCAGTTCTTC.